The clone carrying this T cell receptor beta chain was observed a handful of times. What it binds is not known. The entry originates in a study of response to subunit inactivated influenza vaccine. Broader study findings: The authors put forward the suggestion that each seasonal influenza vaccination may bring in only a limited number of new T cells.

Trimming removed 4 bases from V and 3 bases from J, with 10 bases in between. The germline CDR1 and CDR2 sequences are SGHDT and YYEEEE. This CDR3 comprises 13 residues. TCRdb redid the calling of the RT-PCR reads with MiXCR, one entry per CDR3 protein. This table has roughly 630,000 distinct CDR3 sequences, 13% to 15% appearing once. Sequences were derived from PBMCs from blood, sampled about 14 days before vaccination. The source of this sequence is a man aged 50 to 60 who received an inactivated influenza vaccine. The chain couples TRBV5-6 to TRBJ2-5, with TRBD2 as a possible D gene (6 bases). The CDR3 reads CASSARGKETQYF. CDR3 nucleotide sequence: TGTGCCAGCAGCGCTCGGGGGAAAGAGACCCAGTACTTC. Together with reference TRBV5-6 and TRBJ2-5, the CDR3 gives the full variable domain: DAGVTQSPTHLIKTRGQQVTLRCSPKSGHDTVSWYQQALGQGPQFIFQYYEEEERQRGNFPDRFSGHQFPNYSSELNVNALLLGDSALYLCASSARGKETQYFGPGTRLLVL.